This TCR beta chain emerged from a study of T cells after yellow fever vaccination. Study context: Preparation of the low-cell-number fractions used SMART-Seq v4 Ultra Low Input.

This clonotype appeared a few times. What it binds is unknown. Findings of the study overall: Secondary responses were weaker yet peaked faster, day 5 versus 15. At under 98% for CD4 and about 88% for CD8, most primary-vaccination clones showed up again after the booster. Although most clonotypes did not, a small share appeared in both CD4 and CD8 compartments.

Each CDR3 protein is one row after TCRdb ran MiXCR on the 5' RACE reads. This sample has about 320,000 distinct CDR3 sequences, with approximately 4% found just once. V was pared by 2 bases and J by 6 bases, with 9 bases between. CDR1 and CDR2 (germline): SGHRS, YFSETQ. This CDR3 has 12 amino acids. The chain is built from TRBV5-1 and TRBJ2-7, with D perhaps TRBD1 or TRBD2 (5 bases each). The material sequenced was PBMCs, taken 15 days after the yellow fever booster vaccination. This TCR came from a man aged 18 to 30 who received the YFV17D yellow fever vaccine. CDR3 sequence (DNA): TGCGCCAGCAGCTTCCGGGACGGCGAGCAGTACTTC. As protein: CASSFRDGEQYF.